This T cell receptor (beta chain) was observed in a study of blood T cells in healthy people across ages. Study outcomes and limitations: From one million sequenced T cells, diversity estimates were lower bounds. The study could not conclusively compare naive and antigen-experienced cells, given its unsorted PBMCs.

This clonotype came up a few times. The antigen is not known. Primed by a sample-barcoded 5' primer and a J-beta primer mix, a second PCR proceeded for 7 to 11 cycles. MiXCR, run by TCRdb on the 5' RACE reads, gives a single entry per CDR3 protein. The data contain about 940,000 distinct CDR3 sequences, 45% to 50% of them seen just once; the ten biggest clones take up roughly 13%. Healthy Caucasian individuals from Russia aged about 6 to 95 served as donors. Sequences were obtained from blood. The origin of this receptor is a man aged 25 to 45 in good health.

CDR3 nucleotide sequence: TGTGCCATCAGTCCGGAGGAGGGACAGGGAAGCACAGATACGCAGTATTTT. This gives the protein CAISPEEGQGSTDTQYF. The rearrangement joins TRBV10-3 to TRBJ2-3, with 9 bases fitting TRBD1. Germline CDR1 ENHRY, CDR2 SYGVKD. The CDR3 length is 17 residues. The J segment lost 0 bases and the V segment lost 5 bases, leaving 9 bases of the junction unmatched.